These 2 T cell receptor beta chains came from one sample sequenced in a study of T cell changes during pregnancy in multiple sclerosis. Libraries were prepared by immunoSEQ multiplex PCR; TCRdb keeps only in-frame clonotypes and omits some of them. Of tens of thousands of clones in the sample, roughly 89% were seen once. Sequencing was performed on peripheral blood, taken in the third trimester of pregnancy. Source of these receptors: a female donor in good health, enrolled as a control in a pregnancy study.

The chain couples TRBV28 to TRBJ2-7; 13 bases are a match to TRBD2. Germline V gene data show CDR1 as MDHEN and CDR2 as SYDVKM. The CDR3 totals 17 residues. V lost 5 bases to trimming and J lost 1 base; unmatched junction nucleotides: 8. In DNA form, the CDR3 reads TGTGCCAGCAGTCCAACGGGACTAGCGGGGTCTTCCTACGAGCAGTACTTC. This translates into CASSPTGLAGSSYEQYF.

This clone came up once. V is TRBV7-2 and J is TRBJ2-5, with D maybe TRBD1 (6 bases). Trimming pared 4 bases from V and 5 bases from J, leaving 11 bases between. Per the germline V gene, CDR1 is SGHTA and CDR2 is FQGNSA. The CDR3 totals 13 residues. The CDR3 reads CASSSNRVETQYF. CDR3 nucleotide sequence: TGTGCCAGCAGCTCCAACAGGGTTGAGACCCAGTACTTC.